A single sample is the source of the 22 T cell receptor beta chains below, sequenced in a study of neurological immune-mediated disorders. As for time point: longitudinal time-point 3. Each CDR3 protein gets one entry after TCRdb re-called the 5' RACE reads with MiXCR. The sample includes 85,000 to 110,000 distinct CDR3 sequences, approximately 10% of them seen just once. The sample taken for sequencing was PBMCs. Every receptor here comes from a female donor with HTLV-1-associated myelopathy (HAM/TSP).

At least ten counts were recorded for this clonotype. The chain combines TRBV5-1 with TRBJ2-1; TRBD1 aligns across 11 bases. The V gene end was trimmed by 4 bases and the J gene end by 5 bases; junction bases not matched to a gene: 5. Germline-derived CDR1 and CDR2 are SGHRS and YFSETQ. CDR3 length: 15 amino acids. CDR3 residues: CASSRLGQGDNEQFF. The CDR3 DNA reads TGCGCCAGCAGCCGTCTGGGACAGGGGGACAATGAGCAGTTCTTC.

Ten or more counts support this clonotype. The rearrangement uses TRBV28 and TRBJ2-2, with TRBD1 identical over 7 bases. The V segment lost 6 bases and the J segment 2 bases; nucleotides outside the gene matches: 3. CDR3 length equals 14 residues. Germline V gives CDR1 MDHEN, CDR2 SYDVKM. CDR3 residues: CASRRDSNTGELFF. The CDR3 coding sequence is TGTGCCAGCAGACGGGACAGCAACACCGGGGAGCTGTTTTTT.

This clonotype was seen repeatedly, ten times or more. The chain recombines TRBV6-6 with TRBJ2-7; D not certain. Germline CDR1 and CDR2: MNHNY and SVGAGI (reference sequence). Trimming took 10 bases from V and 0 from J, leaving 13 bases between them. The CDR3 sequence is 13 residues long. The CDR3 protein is CATKPGSSYEQYF. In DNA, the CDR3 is TGTGCCACCAAACCCGGGTCCTCCTACGAGCAGTACTTC.

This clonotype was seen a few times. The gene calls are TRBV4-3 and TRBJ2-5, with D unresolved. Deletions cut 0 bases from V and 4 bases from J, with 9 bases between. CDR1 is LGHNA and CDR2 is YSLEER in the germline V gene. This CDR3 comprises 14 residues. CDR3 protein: CASSQDRRPETQYF. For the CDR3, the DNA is TGCGCCAGCAGCCAAGACAGGCGCCCAGAGACCCAGTACTTC.

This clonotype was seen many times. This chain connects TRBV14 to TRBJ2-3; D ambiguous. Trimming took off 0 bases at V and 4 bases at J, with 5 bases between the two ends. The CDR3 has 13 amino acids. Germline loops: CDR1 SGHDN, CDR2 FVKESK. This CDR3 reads CASSQESSDTQYF. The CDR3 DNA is TGTGCCAGCAGCCAAGAGTCCTCAGATACGCAGTATTTT. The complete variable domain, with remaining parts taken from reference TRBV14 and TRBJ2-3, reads EAGVTQFPSHSVIEKGQTVTLRCDPISGHDNLYWYRRVMGKEIKFLLHFVKESKQDESGMPNNRFLAERTGGTYSTLKVQPAELEDSGVYFCASSQESSDTQYFGPGTRLTVL.

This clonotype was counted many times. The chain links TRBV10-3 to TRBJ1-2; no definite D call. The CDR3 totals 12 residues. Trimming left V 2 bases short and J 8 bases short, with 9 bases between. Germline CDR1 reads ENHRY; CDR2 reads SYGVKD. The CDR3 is CAISEPGTGYTF. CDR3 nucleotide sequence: TGTGCCATCAGTGAGCCGGGAACCGGCTACACCTTC.

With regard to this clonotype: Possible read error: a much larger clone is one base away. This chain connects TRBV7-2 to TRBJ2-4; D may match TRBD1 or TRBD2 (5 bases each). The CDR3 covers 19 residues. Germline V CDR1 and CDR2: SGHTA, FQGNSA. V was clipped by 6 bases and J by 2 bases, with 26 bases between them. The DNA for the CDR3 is TGTGCCAGCAGTCGCTTAGGTCCCGGGACGGATAGTACCAAAAACATTCAGTACTTC. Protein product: CASSRLGPGTDSTKNIQYF. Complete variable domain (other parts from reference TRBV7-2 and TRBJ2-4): GAGVSQSPSNKVTEKGKDVELRCDPISGHTALYWYRQSLGQGLEFLIYFQGNSAPDKSGLPSDRFSAERTGGSVSTLTIQRTQQEDSAVYLCASSRLGPGTDSTKNIQYFGAGTRLSVL.

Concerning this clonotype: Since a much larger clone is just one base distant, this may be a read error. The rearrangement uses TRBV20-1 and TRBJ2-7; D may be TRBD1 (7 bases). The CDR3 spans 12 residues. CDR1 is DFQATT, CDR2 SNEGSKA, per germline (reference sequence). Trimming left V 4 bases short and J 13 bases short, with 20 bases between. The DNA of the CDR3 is TGCAGTGCTATAGGGGAGGACAGGCAGAGATACTTC. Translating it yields CSAIGEDRQRYF.

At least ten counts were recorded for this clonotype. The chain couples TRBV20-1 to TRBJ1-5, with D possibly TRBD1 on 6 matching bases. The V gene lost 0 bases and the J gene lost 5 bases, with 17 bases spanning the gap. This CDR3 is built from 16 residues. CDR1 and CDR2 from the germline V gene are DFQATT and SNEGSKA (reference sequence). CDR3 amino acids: CSARETGLQGHQPQHF. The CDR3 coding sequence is TGCAGTGCTAGAGAGACTGGACTTCAGGGGCATCAGCCCCAGCATTTT.

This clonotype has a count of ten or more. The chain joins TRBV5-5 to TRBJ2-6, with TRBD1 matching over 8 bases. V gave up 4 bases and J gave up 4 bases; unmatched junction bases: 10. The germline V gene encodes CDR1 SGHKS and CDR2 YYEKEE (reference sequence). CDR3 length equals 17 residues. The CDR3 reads CASSGGQGPLGANVLTF. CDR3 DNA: TGTGCCAGCAGCGGAGGACAGGGACCCTTGGGGGCCAACGTCCTGACTTTC.

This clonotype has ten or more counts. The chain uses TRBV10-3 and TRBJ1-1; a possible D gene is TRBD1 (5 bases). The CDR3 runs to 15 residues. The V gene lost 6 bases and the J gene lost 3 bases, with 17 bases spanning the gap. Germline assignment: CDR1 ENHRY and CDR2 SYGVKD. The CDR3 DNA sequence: TGTGCCATCAGGGACCCGGGGGGAGGGCACACTGAAGCTTTCTTT. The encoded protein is CAIRDPGGGHTEAFF.

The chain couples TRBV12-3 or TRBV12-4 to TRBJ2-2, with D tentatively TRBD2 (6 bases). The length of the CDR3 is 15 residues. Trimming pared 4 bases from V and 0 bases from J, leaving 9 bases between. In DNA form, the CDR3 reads TGTGCCAGCAGTTGGGCGGGGCCGAACACCGGGGAGCTGTTTTTT. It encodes CASSWAGPNTGELFF.

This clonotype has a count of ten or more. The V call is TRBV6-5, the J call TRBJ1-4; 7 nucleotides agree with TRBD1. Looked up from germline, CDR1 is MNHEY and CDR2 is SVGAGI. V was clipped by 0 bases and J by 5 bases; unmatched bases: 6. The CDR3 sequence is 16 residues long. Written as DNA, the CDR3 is TGTGCCAGCAGTTACTCGATGGCAGGGGGAAATGAAAAACTGTTTTTT. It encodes CASSYSMAGGNEKLFF.

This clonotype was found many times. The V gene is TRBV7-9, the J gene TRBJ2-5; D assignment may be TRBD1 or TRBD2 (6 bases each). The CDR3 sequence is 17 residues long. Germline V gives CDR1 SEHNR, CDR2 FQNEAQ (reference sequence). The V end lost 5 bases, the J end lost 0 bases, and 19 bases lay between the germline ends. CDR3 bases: TGTGCCAGCAGCGTTCGTGGATGGGGGGCGAACCAAGAGACCCAGTACTTC. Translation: CASSVRGWGANQETQYF.

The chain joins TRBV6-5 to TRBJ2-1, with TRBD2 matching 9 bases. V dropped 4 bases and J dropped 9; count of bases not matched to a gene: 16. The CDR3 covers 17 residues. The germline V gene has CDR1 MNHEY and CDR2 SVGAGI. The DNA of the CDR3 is TGTGCCAGCAGTTTCCCTGAAGGTAGCGGGGGCCGGGGTGAGCAGTTCTTC. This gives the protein CASSFPEGSGGRGEQFF.

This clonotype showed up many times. CDR3 bases: TGTGCCAGCAGGGCTGGGGGGCCTCTCCCTTACGAGCAGTACTTC. It encodes CASRAGGPLPYEQYF. V and J are TRBV28 and TRBJ2-7; D possibly matches TRBD1 or TRBD2 (6 bases each). With 6 bases removed from V and 4 bases from J, the gap between germline ends came to 19 bases. This CDR3 has 15 residues. In germline, CDR1 is MDHEN, CDR2 SYDVKM.

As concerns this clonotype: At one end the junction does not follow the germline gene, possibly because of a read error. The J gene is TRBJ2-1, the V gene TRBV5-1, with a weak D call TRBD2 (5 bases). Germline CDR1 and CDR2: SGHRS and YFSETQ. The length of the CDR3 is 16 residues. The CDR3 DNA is TGCGCCAACAGCTTATCTCCGGGCGAGACCGCTCGGGGGCAGTTCTTC. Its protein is CANSLSPGETARGQFF.

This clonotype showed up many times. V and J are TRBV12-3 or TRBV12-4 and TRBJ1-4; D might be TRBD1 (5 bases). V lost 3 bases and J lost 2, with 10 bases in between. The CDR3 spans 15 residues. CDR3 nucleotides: TGTGCCAGCAGTTTCAGGGAGGGGACTAATGAAAAACTGTTTTTT. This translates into CASSFREGTNEKLFF.

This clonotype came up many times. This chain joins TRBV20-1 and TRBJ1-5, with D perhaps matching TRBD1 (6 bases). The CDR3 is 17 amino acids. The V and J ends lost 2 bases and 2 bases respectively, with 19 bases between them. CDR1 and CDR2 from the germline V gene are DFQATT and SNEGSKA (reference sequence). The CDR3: CSARPLRGGLGNQPQHF. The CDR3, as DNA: TGCAGTGCTAGACCTCTGAGGGGGGGATTGGGCAATCAGCCCCAGCATTTT.

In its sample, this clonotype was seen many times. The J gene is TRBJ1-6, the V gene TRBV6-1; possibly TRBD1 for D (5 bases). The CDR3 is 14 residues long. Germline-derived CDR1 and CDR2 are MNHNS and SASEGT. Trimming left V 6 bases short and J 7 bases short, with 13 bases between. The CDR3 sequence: CASSEGPRNSPLHF. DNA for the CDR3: TGTGCCAGCAGCGAGGGGCCCAGGAATTCACCCCTCCACTTT.

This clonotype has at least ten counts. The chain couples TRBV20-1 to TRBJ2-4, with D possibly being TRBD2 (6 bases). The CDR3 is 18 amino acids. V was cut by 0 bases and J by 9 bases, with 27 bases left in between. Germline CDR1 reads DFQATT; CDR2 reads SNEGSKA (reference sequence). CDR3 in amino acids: CSARDRSRTQLGGSIQYF. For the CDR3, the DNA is TGCAGTGCTAGAGATCGCTCTAGGACTCAACTCGGGGGAAGCATTCAGTACTTC.

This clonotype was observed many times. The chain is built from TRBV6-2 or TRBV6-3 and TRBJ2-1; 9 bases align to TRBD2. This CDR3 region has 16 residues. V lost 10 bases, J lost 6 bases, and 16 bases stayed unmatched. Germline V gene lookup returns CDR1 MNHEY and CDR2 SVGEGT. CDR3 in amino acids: CATRVAGGPGSNEQFF. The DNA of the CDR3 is TGTGCCACCAGGGTGGCGGGGGGGCCCGGGAGCAATGAGCAGTTCTTC.